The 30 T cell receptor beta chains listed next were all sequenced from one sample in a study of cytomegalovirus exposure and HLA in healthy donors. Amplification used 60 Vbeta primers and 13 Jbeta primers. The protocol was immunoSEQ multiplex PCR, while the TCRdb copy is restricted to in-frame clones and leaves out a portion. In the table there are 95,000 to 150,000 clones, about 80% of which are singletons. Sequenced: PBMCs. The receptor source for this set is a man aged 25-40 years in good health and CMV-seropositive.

The CDR3 DNA follows: TGTGCCAGCAGTTACAGACTAGCGTCGGATACGCAGTATTTT. Residues: CASSYRLASDTQYF. The chain has TRBV28 and TRBJ2-3; 8 bases line up with TRBD2. V trimming: 4 bases; J trimming: 6 bases; junction bases outside the gene matches: 6. The CDR3 runs 14 residues. Germline V lookup: CDR1 MDHEN, CDR2 SYDVKM. The entire variable domain, with the rest obtained from reference TRBV28 and TRBJ2-3, is as follows: DVKVTQSSRYLVKRTGEKVFLECVQDMDHENMFWYRQDPGLGLRLIYFSYDVKMKEKGDIPEGYSVSREKKERFSLILESASTNQTSMYLCASSYRLASDTQYFGPGTRLTVL.

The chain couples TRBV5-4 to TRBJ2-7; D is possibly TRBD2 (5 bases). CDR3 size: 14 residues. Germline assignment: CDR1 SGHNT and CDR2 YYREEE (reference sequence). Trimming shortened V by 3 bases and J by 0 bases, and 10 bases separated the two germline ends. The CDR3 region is CASSSTGVSYEQYF. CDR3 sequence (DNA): TGTGCCAGCAGCTCCACCGGGGTCTCCTACGAGCAGTACTTC.

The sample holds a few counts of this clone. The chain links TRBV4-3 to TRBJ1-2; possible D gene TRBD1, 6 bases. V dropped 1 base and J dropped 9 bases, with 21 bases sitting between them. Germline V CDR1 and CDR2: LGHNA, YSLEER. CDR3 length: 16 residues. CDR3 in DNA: TGCGCCAGCAGCCAAGCTAGTCTAACAGGGAGTCGACGCTACACCTTC. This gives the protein CASSQASLTGSRRYTF.

CDR3 protein: CASSFPGGTEAFF. The CDR3 nucleotides read TGTGCCAGCAGTTTCCCAGGGGGAACTGAAGCTTTCTTT. This chain uses TRBV27 with TRBJ1-1, with 7 nucleotides matching TRBD1. The V and J ends lost 3 bases and 5 bases, in that order; junction bases with no gene match: 3. Germline assignment: CDR1 MNHEY and CDR2 SMNVEV (reference sequence). This CDR3 is built from 13 residues.

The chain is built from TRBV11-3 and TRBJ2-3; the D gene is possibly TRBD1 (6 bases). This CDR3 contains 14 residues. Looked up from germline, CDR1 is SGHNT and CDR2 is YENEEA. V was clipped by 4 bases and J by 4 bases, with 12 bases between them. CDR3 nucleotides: TGTGCCAGCAGCTCAGGACCAGGGGCAGATACGCAGTATTTT. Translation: CASSSGPGADTQYF.

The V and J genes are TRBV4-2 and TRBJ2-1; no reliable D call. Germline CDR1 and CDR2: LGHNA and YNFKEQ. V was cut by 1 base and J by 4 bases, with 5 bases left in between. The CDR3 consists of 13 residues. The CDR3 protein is CASSQGGYNEQFF. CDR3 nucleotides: TGTGCCAGCAGCCAAGGAGGTTACAATGAGCAGTTCTTC.

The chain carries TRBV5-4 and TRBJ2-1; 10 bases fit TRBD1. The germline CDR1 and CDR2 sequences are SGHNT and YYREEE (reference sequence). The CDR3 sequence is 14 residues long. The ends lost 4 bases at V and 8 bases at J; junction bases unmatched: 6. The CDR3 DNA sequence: TGTGCCAGCAGCGTAGACAGGGGGCCTGATGAGCAGTTCTTC. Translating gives CASSVDRGPDEQFF. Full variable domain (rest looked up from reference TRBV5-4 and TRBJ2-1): ETGVTQSPTHLIKTRGQQVTLRCSSQSGHNTVSWYQQALGQGPQFIFQYYREEENGRGNFPPRFSGLQFPNYSSELNVNALELDDSALYLCASSVDRGPDEQFFGPGTRLTVL.

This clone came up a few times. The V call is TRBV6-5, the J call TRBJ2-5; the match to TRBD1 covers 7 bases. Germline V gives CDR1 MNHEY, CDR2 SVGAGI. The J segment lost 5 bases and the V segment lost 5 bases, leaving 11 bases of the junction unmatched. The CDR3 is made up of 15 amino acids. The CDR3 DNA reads TGTGCCAGCAGTGCTATACCTGGGACAGCTGAGACCCAGTACTTC. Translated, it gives CASSAIPGTAETQYF.

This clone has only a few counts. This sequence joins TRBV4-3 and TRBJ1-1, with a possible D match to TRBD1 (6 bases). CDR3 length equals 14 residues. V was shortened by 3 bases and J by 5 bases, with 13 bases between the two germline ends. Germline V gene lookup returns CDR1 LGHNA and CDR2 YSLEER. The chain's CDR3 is CASSHRTVGTEAFF. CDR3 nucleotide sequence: TGCGCCAGCAGCCATAGGACAGTCGGGACTGAAGCTTTCTTT.

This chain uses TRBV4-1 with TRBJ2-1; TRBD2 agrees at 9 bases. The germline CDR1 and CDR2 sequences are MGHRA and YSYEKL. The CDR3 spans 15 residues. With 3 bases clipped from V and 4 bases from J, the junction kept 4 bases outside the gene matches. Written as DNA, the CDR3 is TGCGCCAGCAGCCAGCGGGAGGGCCCATACAATGAGCAGTTCTTC. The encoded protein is CASSQREGPYNEQFF.

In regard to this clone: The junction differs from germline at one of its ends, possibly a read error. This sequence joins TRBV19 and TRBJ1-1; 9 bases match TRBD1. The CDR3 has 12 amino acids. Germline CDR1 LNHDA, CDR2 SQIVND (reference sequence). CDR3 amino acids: CASRMRTGETFF. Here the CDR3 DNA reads TGTGCTAGTAGAATGCGGACAGGGGAAACTTTCTTT.

The CDR3 sequence is CASSLRGTTAHEQFF. The CDR3 region has the DNA TGTGCCAGCAGCTTGCGCGGGACGACGGCCCATGAGCAGTTCTTC. The chain recombines TRBV7-2 with TRBJ2-1; TRBD2 might be the D (6 bases). V lost 3 bases, J lost 8 bases, and 17 bases lay in between. From germline, CDR1 is SGHTA and CDR2 FQGNSA. The CDR3 length is 15 residues.

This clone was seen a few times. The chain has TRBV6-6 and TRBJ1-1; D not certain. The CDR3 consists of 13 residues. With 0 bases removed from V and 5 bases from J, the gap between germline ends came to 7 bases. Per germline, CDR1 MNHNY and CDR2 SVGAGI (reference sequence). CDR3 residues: CASSYSKETEAFF. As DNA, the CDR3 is TGTGCCAGCAGTTACTCAAAAGAGACTGAAGCTTTCTTT.

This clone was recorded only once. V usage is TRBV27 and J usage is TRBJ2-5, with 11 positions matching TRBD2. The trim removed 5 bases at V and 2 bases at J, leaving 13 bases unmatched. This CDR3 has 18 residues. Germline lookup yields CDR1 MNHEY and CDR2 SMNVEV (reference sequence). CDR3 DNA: TGTGCCAGCAGTAGTCGCAGGACTAGCGGGCCGCCACAAGAGACCCAGTACTTC. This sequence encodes CASSSRRTSGPPQETQYF.

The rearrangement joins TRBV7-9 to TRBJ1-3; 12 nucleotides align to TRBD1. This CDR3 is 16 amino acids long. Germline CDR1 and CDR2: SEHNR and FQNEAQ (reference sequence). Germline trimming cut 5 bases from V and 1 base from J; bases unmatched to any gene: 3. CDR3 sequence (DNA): TGTGCCAGCAGCGGGGGACAGGGGGCTTCTGGAAACACCATATATTTT. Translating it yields CASSGGQGASGNTIYF.

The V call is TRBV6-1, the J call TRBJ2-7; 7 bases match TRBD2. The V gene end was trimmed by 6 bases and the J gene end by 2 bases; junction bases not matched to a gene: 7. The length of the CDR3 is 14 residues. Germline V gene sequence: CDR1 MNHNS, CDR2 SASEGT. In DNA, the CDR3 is TGTGCCAGCAGACCGAGCGGGGAAACCTACGAGCAGTACTTC. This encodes CASRPSGETYEQYF.

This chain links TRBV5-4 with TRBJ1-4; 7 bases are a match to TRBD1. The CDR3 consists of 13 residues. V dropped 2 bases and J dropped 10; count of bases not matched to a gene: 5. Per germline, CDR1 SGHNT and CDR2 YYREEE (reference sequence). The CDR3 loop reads CASSFIGGTKLFF. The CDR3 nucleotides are TGTGCCAGCAGCTTTATAGGGGGCACAAAACTGTTTTTT.

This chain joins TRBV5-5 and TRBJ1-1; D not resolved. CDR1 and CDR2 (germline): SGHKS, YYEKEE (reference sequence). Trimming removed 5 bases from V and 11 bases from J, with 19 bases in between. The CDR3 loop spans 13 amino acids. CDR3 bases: TGTGCCAGCAGTCTCGGGATCACATTGGGGGCTTTCTTT. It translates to CASSLGITLGAFF.

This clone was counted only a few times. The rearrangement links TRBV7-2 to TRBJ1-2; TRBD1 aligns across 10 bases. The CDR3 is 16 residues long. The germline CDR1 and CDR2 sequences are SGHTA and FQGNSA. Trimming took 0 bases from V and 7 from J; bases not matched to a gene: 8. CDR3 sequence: CASSLAGVDRGSGYTF. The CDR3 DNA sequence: TGTGCCAGCAGCTTAGCGGGTGTGGACAGGGGGTCTGGCTACACCTTC.

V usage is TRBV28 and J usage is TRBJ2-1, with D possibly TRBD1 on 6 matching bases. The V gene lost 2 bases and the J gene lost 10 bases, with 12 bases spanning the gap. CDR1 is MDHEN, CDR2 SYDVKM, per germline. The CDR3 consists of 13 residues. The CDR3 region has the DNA TGTGCCAGCAGTTTAACAGGGCTTGACGAGCAGTTCTTC. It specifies CASSLTGLDEQFF.

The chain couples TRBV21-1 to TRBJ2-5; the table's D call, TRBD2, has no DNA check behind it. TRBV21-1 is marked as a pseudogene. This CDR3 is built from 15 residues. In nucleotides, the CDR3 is TGTGCCAGCAGCCTCCCCGGCCGGGGTCAAGAGACCCAGTACTTC. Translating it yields CASSLPGRGQETQYF.

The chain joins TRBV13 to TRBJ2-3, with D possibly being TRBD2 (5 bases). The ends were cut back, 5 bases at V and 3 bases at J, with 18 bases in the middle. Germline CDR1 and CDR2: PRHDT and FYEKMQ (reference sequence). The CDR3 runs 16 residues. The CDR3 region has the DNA TGTGCCAGCAGCCCCCCGGGCCGCGGGCGAACAGATACGCAGTATTTT. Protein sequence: CASSPPGRGRTDTQYF. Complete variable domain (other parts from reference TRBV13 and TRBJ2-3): AAGVIQSPRHLIKEKRETATLKCYPIPRHDTVYWYQQGPGQDPQFLISFYEKMQSDKGSIPDRFSAQQFSDYHSELNMSSLELGDSALYFCASSPPGRGRTDTQYFGPGTRLTVL.

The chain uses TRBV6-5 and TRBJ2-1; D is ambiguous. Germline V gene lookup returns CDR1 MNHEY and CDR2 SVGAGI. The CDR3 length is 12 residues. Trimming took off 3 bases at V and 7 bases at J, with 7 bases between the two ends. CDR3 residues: CASSYSGNEQFF. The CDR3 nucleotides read TGTGCCAGCAGTTATTCCGGGAATGAGCAGTTCTTC.

CDR3 protein: CASIPGQGNYNEQFF. In DNA, the CDR3 is TGTGCCAGTATTCCGGGACAGGGGAACTACAATGAGCAGTTCTTC. This sequence joins TRBV28 and TRBJ2-1; TRBD1 matches 10 bases. The junction had 8 bases not matched to a gene; V was cut back by 9 bases and J by 3 bases. Germline CDR1 is MDHEN and CDR2 is SYDVKM. This CDR3 is built from 15 residues.

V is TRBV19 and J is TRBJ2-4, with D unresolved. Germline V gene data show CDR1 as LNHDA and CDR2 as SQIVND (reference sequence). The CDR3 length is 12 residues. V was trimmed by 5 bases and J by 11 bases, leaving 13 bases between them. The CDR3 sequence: CASSAAARLQYF. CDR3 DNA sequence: TGTGCCAGTAGTGCGGCGGCCCGGCTTCAGTACTTC.

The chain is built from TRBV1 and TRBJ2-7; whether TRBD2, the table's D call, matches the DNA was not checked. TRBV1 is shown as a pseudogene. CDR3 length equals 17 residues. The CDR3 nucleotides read TGCACCAGCAGCCAAGATCGGTTTTGCGGGAACCTCCACGAGCAGTACTTC. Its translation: CTSSQDRFCGNLHEQYF.

The CDR3 DNA is TGTGCCAGCAGTGAATTGGACAGGGGCCCCCGCGAGCAGTACTTC. Protein sequence: CASSELDRGPREQYF. The rearrangement links TRBV2 to TRBJ2-7, with TRBD1 identical over 9 bases. Trimming removed 2 bases from V and 6 bases from J; junction bases left unmatched: 8. The CDR3 consists of 15 residues. Germline CDR1 SNHLY, CDR2 FYNNEI.

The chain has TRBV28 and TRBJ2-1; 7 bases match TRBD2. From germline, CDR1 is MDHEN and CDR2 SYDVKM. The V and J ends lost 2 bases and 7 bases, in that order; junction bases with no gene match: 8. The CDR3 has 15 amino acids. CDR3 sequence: CASSLPRDYKNEQFF. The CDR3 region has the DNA TGTGCCAGCAGTTTACCCCGGGACTATAAAAATGAGCAGTTCTTC.

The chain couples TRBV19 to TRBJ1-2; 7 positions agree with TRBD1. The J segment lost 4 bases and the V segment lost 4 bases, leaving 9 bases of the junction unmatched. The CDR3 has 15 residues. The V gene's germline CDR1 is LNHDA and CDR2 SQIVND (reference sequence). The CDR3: CASSTARGDGYGYTF. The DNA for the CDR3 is TGTGCCAGTAGTACCGCCAGGGGGGACGGCTATGGCTACACCTTC.

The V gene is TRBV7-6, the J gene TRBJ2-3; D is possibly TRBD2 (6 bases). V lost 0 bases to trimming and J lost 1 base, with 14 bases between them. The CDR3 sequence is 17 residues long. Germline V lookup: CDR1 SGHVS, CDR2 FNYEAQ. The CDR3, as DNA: TGTGCCAGCAGCTTAGCGATTCTAGCGTCTCGCACAGATACGCAGTATTTT. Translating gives CASSLAILASRTDTQYF.